Below, 27 T cell receptor beta chains from the same sample are listed, as sequenced in a study of blood T cell repertoires in COVID-19. Here immunoSEQ multiplex PCR was the method, and the copy in TCRdb shows in-frame clones only, minus some. The sample includes some 260,000 clones, about four fifths of them seen just once. What was sequenced was peripheral blood. These receptors were taken from a man older than 75 with acute or convalescent COVID-19.

V is TRBV24-1 and J is TRBJ2-5; TRBD1 matches 7 bases. J was trimmed by 5 bases and V by 4 bases; bases with no gene match: 12. Germline V gene lookup returns CDR1 KGHDR and CDR2 SFDVKD. The CDR3 is 16 amino acids. This CDR3 is CATSDSDRPNGETQYF. The CDR3 bases are TGTGCCACCAGTGACTCGGACAGGCCCAATGGGGAGACCCAGTACTTC.

This rearrangement joins TRBV10-2 to TRBJ2-7; TRBD1 might be the D (5 bases). CDR1 WSHSY and CDR2 SAAADI come from the germline V gene. Trimming took 2 bases from V and 2 from J, leaving 7 bases between them. The length of the CDR3 is 13 residues. CDR3 sequence reads: CASSEDSTYEQYF. CDR3 nucleotides: TGCGCCAGCAGTGAGGACAGTACCTACGAGCAGTACTTC.

The J gene is TRBJ1-1, the V gene TRBV19, with 7 bases fitting TRBD1. This CDR3 is built from 14 residues. Germline CDR1 is LNHDA and CDR2 is SQIVND (reference sequence). V lost 6 bases to trimming and J lost 5 bases; unmatched junction nucleotides: 9. As DNA, the CDR3 is TGTGCCAGTAGGGAAGGGGGCGCAAGGACTGAAGCTTTCTTT. Amino acids: CASREGGARTEAFF.

The chain is built from TRBV15 and TRBJ1-2; TRBD1 is a possible D gene (6 bases). The V end lost 3 bases, the J end lost 1 base, and 12 bases lay between the germline ends. Germline V CDR1 and CDR2: LNHNV, YYDKDF (reference sequence). There are 15 residues in the CDR3. CDR3 residues: CATSSGQLNNYGYTF. The CDR3 region has the DNA TGTGCCACCAGCAGTGGACAGTTAAATAACTATGGCTACACCTTC.

The chain couples TRBV11-2 to TRBJ1-1; weak D call: TRBD1 (6 bases). The CDR3 extends over 15 amino acids. The V gene lost 4 bases and the J gene lost 3 bases, with 15 bases spanning the gap. Looked up from germline, CDR1 is SGHAT and CDR2 is FQNNGV. This chain's CDR3 is CASSSRTALYTEAFF. In DNA, the CDR3 is TGTGCCAGCAGCTCCCGGACAGCGTTGTACACTGAAGCTTTCTTT. Full variable domain (rest looked up from reference TRBV11-2 and TRBJ1-1): EAGVAQSPRYKIIEKRQSVAFWCNPISGHATLYWYQQILGQGPKLLIQFQNNGVVDDSQLPKDRFSAERLKGVDSTLKIQPAKLEDSAVYLCASSSRTALYTEAFFGQGTRLTVV.

The V gene is TRBV2, the J gene TRBJ2-5, with TRBD2 identical over 7 bases. Per germline, CDR1 SNHLY and CDR2 FYNNEI. The V segment lost 6 bases and the J segment 3 bases; nucleotides outside the gene matches: 13. CDR3 length: 16 residues. The CDR3 region has the DNA TGTGCCAGCAGGGGACCCACGGGGGGTCAAGAAGAGACCCAGTACTTC. Translating it yields CASRGPTGGQEETQYF.

The J gene is TRBJ2-7, the V gene TRBV7-3; TRBD1 aligns across 7 bases. J gave up 3 bases and V 5 bases, and 7 bases lay outside the gene matches. Per the germline V gene, CDR1 is SGHTA and CDR2 is FQGTGA. CDR3 size: 14 residues. The CDR3 DNA is TGTGCCAGCAGCCGGGACAGACAAGGCTACGAGCAGTACTTC. The encoded protein is CASSRDRQGYEQYF.

The chain couples TRBV6-1 to TRBJ1-1; D unresolved. Germline V gene lookup returns CDR1 MNHNS and CDR2 SASEGT. V gave up 5 bases and J gave up 6 bases, with 19 bases separating them. The CDR3 covers 15 residues. The CDR3 coding sequence is TGTGCCAGCAGTTCCCACCGAGGGCAGCCGGCTGAAGCTTTCTTT. Translation gives CASSSHRGQPAEAFF.

The V and J genes are TRBV5-6 and TRBJ1-4, with no clear D. CDR1 is SGHDT and CDR2 is YYEEEE in the germline V gene. The CDR3 totals 15 residues. Trimming pared 2 bases from V and 1 base from J, leaving 9 bases between. The CDR3 DNA follows: TGTGCCAGCAGCTTAGGAGTGGGAACTAATGAAAAACTGTTTTTT. Protein product: CASSLGVGTNEKLFF.

The chain joins TRBV5-1 to TRBJ2-7, with a possible D match to TRBD1 (6 bases). Germline-derived CDR1 and CDR2 are SGHRS and YFSETQ. The V end was cut by 4 bases, the J end by 6 bases, with 11 bases between. The CDR3 spans 12 residues. CDR3 amino acids: CASSVQGSEQYF. The CDR3 DNA is TGCGCCAGCAGCGTGCAGGGGAGCGAGCAGTACTTC.

This clone has more than one count but fewer than ten. The gene calls are TRBV18 and TRBJ1-6; D gene unclear. Germline CDR1 is KGHSH and CDR2 is LQKENI. This CDR3 comprises 14 residues. V shed 6 bases and J shed 5 bases, with 11 bases lying between them. The chain's CDR3 is CASSREGNNSPLHF. CDR3 bases: TGTGCCAGCTCGAGGGAAGGTAATAATTCACCCCTCCACTTT.

This chain joins TRBV5-1 and TRBJ1-2; D gene unclear. The V gene's germline CDR1 is SGHRS and CDR2 YFSETQ. The ends were cut back, 1 base at V and 4 bases at J, with 14 bases in the middle. The CDR3 has 15 amino acids. In DNA form, the CDR3 reads TGCGCCAGCAGCTTGTCCCAGGACTGGTCCTATGGCTACACCTTC. This encodes CASSLSQDWSYGYTF.

CDR3 amino acids: CATSRDLTDNQPQHF. Here the CDR3 DNA reads TGTGCCACCAGCAGAGATCTGACAGACAATCAGCCCCAGCATTTT. The rearrangement links TRBV15 to TRBJ1-5, with D perhaps TRBD1 (5 bases). CDR3 length: 15 amino acids. Germline V gives CDR1 LNHNV, CDR2 YYDKDF (reference sequence). Trimming cost V 0 bases and J 3 bases, with 9 bases left between them.

V usage is TRBV24-1 and J usage is TRBJ2-1; 7 bases align to TRBD2. The CDR3 loop spans 15 amino acids. Germline-derived CDR1 and CDR2 are KGHDR and SFDVKD. The V and J ends lost 2 bases and 4 bases, in that order; junction bases with no gene match: 4. The CDR3 nucleotides are TGTGCCACCAGTGATTCAGGGACTACTTACAATGAGCAGTTCTTC. Translating it yields CATSDSGTTYNEQFF.

The rearrangement joins TRBV9 to TRBJ2-5, with 12 bases fitting TRBD2. CDR1 and CDR2 from the germline V gene are SGDLS and YYNGEE. This CDR3 is 15 amino acids long. V was clipped by 6 bases and J by 4 bases; unmatched bases: 7. CDR3 bases: TGTGCCAGCAACCTAGCGGGAGGGGCTTTAGAGACCCAGTACTTC. Its translation: CASNLAGGALETQYF. Using reference TRBV9 and TRBJ2-5 for the parts outside the CDR3, the full variable domain is DSGVTQTPKHLITATGQRVTLRCSPRSGDLSVYWYQQSLDQGLQFLIQYYNGEERAKGNILERFSAQQFPDLHSELNLSSLELGDSALYFCASNLAGGALETQYFGPGTRLLVL.

The chain has TRBV10-3 and TRBJ1-1; D ambiguous. The CDR3 sequence is 13 residues long. Germline V lookup: CDR1 ENHRY, CDR2 SYGVKD. The V end was cut by 7 bases, the J end by 2 bases, with 11 bases between. CDR3 DNA: TGTGCCATCACGGGAAAAGGAAACACTGAAGCTTTCTTT. Protein: CAITGKGNTEAFF.

The sample holds one count of this clone. This chain connects TRBV19 to TRBJ2-1; D is unclear. The CDR3 is 15 residues long. V was trimmed by 5 bases and J by 7 bases, leaving 18 bases between them. Germline V CDR1 and CDR2: LNHDA, SQIVND (reference sequence). The CDR3 nucleotides are TGTGCCAGTAGTCCCAATCCCGAGTACTGGAATGAGCAGTTCTTC. It specifies CASSPNPEYWNEQFF.

This chain uses TRBV6-2 or TRBV6-3 with TRBJ2-3; 7 bases match TRBD2. The CDR3 length is 15 residues. The V gene end was trimmed by 1 base and the J gene end by 0 bases; junction bases not matched to a gene: 1. The germline V gene has CDR1 MNHEY and CDR2 SVGEGT. This CDR3 is CASSYLGGSTDTQYF. The CDR3 DNA sequence: TGTGCCAGCAGTTACTTGGGGGGGAGCACAGATACGCAGTATTTT.

J is TRBJ1-3 and V is TRBV3-1 (or the pseudogene TRBV3-2); 8 bases match TRBD1. The V gene end was trimmed by 3 bases and the J gene end by 6 bases; junction bases not matched to a gene: 10. Germline values: CDR1 LGHDT, CDR2 YNNKEL (reference sequence). The CDR3 is 16 amino acids. This CDR3 reads CASSQYDRGSSNTIYF. CDR3 DNA sequence: TGTGCCAGCAGCCAGTACGACAGGGGATCTTCAAACACCATATATTTT.

The chain is built from TRBV5-1 and TRBJ2-7; D call uncertain. The CDR3 totals 12 residues. CDR1 is SGHRS and CDR2 is YFSETQ in the germline V gene. Trimming took off 3 bases at V and 0 bases at J, with 4 bases between the two ends. CDR3 in amino acids: CASSSTSYEQYF. CDR3 coding DNA: TGCGCCAGCAGCTCTACCTCCTACGAGCAGTACTTC.

This clone was observed once. The gene calls are TRBV5-1 and TRBJ1-1, with unresolved D. Germline CDR1 is SGHRS and CDR2 is YFSETQ. The CDR3 has 14 amino acids. The V and J ends lost 0 bases and 1 base respectively, with 7 bases between them. CDR3 protein: CASSLVVTNTEAFF. CDR3 coding DNA: TGCGCCAGCAGCTTGGTAGTAACGAACACTGAAGCTTTCTTT.

This clone was observed a handful of times. This chain connects TRBV10-3 to TRBJ2-1; D is unclear. With 3 bases removed from V and 9 bases from J, the gap between germline ends came to 15 bases. The CDR3 totals 14 residues. CDR1 is ENHRY, CDR2 SYGVKD, per germline. This CDR3 reads CAISEEVSLVEQFF. CDR3 nucleotide sequence: TGTGCCATCAGTGAAGAGGTTAGCCTTGTTGAGCAGTTCTTC.

The chain combines TRBV7-8 with TRBJ2-7, with 9 bases matching TRBD2. CDR1 is SGHVS, CDR2 FQNEAQ, per germline. The CDR3 spans 16 residues. The V gene end was trimmed by 2 bases and the J gene end by 6 bases; junction bases not matched to a gene: 11. CDR3: CASSLSAGGRALEQYF. The CDR3 nucleotides are TGTGCCAGCAGCTTATCGGCGGGCGGGAGGGCCCTCGAGCAGTACTTC.

This sequence joins TRBV7-9 and TRBJ2-7; 9 positions agree with TRBD1. J was trimmed by 0 bases and V by 3 bases; bases with no gene match: 3. The CDR3 extends over 15 amino acids. In germline, CDR1 is SEHNR, CDR2 FQNEAQ (reference sequence). CDR3 bases: TGTGCCAGCAGCTTGACAGGGGGGAGCTCCTACGAGCAGTACTTC. Translated, it gives CASSLTGGSSYEQYF.

This clone turned up a few times. The genes are TRBV12-3 or TRBV12-4 and TRBJ2-2; a possible D gene is TRBD1 (5 bases). The CDR3 is 13 amino acids. Deletions cut 7 bases from V and 1 base from J, with 7 bases between. CDR3 loop: CASTDRNTGELFF. CDR3 in DNA: TGTGCCAGCACAGACAGGAACACCGGGGAGCTGTTTTTT.

V is TRBV7-6 and J is TRBJ2-1, with TRBD2 matching over 7 bases. Germline V lookup: CDR1 SGHVS, CDR2 FNYEAQ. The CDR3 consists of 13 residues. V was clipped by 3 bases and J by 9 bases; unmatched bases: 5. The CDR3 loop reads CASSLRTSREQFF. DNA for the CDR3: TGTGCCAGCAGCTTGAGGACTAGTCGTGAGCAGTTCTTC.

This sequence joins TRBV6-6 and TRBJ1-5; 10 bases are a match to TRBD1. Germline V gene lookup returns CDR1 MNHNY and CDR2 SVGAGI (reference sequence). Trimming removed 4 bases from V and 3 bases from J; junction bases left unmatched: 6. The CDR3 loop spans 16 amino acids. This chain's CDR3 is CASSSQTGGFNQPQHF. The CDR3, as DNA: TGTGCCAGCAGTTCCCAGACAGGGGGCTTCAATCAGCCCCAGCATTTT.